The source of this TCR beta chain is a study of vaccination effects on CD4 cells after COVID-19 (dated by TCRdb to between 2021 and 2024). Regarding the complete study: Participants received two doses of either the BNT162b2 or the mRNA-1273 mRNA SARS-CoV-2 vaccine. SARS-CoV-2 spike-specific CD4+ TCR repertoires were compared before and after mRNA vaccination in COVID-19 convalescent patients and in infection-naive vaccine recipients. The full study included 9 to 10 COVID-19 convalescent patients and several SARS-CoV-2-naive healthy vaccine recipients. Cultures from other donors in the study were sequenced using the Oncomine TCR Beta short-read assay on an Illumina iSeq 100.

Points on this clone: There is no known antigen for this receptor. No much larger clone is present one base from it, and per-base qualities are unavailable.

The research as a whole found: In healthy vaccine recipients, vaccine-induced clones were almost all SARS-CoV-2 mono-reactive, with only 1 of 255 cross-reactive with common cold coronaviruses. The study was limited by a small number of convalescent patients and lacked early post-infection timepoints. Clones induced by infection and clones induced by vaccination both contracted markedly at late timepoints after vaccination, which fits with T cell responses waning over time.

The library was produced with the immunoSEQ multiplex PCR assay. TCR beta CDR3 sequencing was performed on DNA from the cultured, isolated CD4+ T cells. In the authors' own workflow: Non-productive TCR sequences were removed, reads were trimmed to the CDR3 region, and CDR3s of at least 7 amino acids were retained. The MANAFEST web app was used to identify antigen-specific clonotypes by comparing expansion in peptide wells with expansion in reference cultures. Positive clones required FDR<0.05 expansion versus reference and all other wells, odds ratio above 5, and frequency above 0.1% in two replicate wells. Clonotypes significantly expanded in SARS-CoV-2 spike wells and in at least one common cold coronavirus spike condition were defined as cross-reactive. Using the stringdist R package, CDR3 similarity was measured by Levenshtein distance, and unrooted trees were constructed with ape in R 3.6.1. TCRdb obtained this table from immuneACCESS and retained in-frame rearrangements with V and J assigned. These tables miss some clones; where compared with another copy, unresolved V genes account for less than half of the shortfall, and the remainder is unexplained. V, J and clone size derive from that table, while D and trimming were established from the DNA sequence. In this sample the table shows around 71,000 clones, around 76% of which occur a single time. Of the sample, less than 5% is held by the ten largest clones.

The CDR3 sequence holds 15 residues, the cysteine and phenylalanine included. Just CDR3 DNA is preserved here, 45 bases in frame from base 1. The germline V gene (reference sequence) supplies CDR1 LGHDT and CDR2 YNNKEL. V lost 6 bases and J lost 1 base; the stretch between them is 15 bases long. In the ViraFEST assay, PBMC were stimulated with viral peptide pools, and antigen-specific CD4+ T cell clonotypes were then identified by expansion using TCR sequencing. After less than eleven days of culture, CD4+ T cells were isolated with the EasySep CD4+ T cell isolation kit. None of the healthy vaccine recipients had a prior SARS-CoV-2 infection, which was confirmed by nucleocapsid antibody tests that came back negative both before and after vaccination. Some 2 million PBMC per well were cultured in IMDM with roughly 5% human AB serum, 10 IU/ml IL-2 and gentamicin, plus 10 ug/ml peptides. On days 3 and 7, half of the culture medium was replaced with fresh IL-2-containing medium. Each peptide stimulation condition was cultured in triplicate wells unless otherwise noted. PBMC were separated from whole blood using Ficoll-Paque Plus gradient centrifugation and were then either cryopreserved at -140C or used fresh. The overlapping peptide pools covered the spike proteins of SARS-CoV-2 as well as those of the common cold coronaviruses HCoV-NL63, HCoV-OC43 and HCoV-229E. Genomic DNA was extracted from cultured CD4+ T cells with the QIAamp micro DNA kit.

Recombination connected TRBV3-1 (or the pseudogene TRBV3-2) to TRBJ2-5, with the D segment identity uncertain. This material consisted of CD4+ T cells from PBMCs cultured with HCoV-OC43 spike peptides, taken before COVID-19 vaccination. Per the publication, the cell subset or site label means: HCoV-OC43 spike overlapping peptide pool stimulation. This sequence originates from a human donor who received a COVID-19 vaccine. The CDR3 reads as follows: CASSSIGRTQETQYF. The DNA sequence is TGTGCCAGCAGTTCGATCGGACGGACCCAAGAGACCCAGTACTTC.